This T cell receptor (beta chain) is from a study of low-dose radiotherapy and immunotherapy resistance in tumors. Overall study context: Across 26 weeks, 13 Gy in total went to Cohort 2, delivered as 1 Gy per fraction every two weeks. Patients were given intravenous nivolumab 240 mg every two weeks plus ipilimumab 1 mg/kg every six weeks. Every two weeks, one day ahead of radiation and immunotherapy, cyclophosphamide 200 mg/m2 was given (intravenously).

Nivolumab, ipilimumab, aspirin, low-dose cyclophosphamide and low-dose radiotherapy were given to donors. This CDR3 is built from 13 residues. Trimming removed 8 bases at V and 5 bases at J, with 15 bases between. Germline V gene sequence: CDR1 MNHEY, CDR2 SVGEGT. Primers targeting TRAV and TRBV primed first-strand cDNA, covering alpha and beta chains. With a constant-region primer and a V-primer adapter, TCRs were subjected to roughly 18 PCR cycles of amplification. TCRdb processed the reads anew with MiXCR; each CDR3 protein has one entry. The sample lists some 10,000 distinct CDR3 sequences, roughly three quarters occurring once.

The rearrangement links TRBV6-2 or TRBV6-3 to TRBJ1-1, with D perhaps TRBD1 (5 bases). The TCR sequence derives from a human donor with advanced metastatic prostate, ovarian, gallbladder or colorectal cancer (not recorded which). This table probably holds off-target reads from a library built for another chain. The CDR3 loop reads CASGFQGRTEAFF. In nucleotides, the CDR3 is TGTGCCAGCGGGTTTCAGGGTCGGACTGAAGCTTTCTTT.